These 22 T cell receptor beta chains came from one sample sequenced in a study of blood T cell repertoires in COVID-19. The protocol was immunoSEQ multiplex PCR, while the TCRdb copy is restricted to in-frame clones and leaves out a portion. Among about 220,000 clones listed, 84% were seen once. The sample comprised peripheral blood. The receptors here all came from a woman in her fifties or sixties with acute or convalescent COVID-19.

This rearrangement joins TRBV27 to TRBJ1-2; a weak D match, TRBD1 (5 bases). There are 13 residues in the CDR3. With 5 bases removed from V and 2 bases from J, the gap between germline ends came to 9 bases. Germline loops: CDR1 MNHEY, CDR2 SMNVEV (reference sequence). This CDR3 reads CASSPRGNYGYTF. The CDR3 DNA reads TGTGCCAGCAGTCCCCGGGGGAACTATGGCTACACCTTC.

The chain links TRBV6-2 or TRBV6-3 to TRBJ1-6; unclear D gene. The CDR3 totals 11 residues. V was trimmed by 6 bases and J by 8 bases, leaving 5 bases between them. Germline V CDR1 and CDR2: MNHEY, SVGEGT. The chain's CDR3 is CASSRDSPLHF. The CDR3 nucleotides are TGTGCCAGCAGCCGCGATTCACCCCTCCACTTT.

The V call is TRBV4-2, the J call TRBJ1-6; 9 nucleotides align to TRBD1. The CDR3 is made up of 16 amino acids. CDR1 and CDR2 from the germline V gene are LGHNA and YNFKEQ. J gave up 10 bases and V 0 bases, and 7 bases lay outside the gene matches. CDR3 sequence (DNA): TGTGCCAGCAGCCAAGACCGGGACAGGGCGAACTCACCCCTCCACTTT. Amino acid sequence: CASSQDRDRANSPLHF.

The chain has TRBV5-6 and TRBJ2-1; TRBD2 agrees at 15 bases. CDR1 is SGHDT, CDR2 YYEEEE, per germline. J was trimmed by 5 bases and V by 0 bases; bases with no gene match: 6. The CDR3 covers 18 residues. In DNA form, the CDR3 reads TGTGCCAGCAGCTTGGCTGGGACTAGCGGGGGGACTAACAATGAGCAGTTCTTC. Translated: CASSLAGTSGGTNNEQFF.

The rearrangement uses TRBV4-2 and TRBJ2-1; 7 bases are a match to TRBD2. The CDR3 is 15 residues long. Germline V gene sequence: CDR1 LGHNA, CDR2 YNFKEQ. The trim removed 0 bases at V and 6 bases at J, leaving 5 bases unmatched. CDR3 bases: TGTGCCAGCAGCCAAGAGAACGGGGGGTTCAATGAGCAGTTCTTC. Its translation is CASSQENGGFNEQFF.

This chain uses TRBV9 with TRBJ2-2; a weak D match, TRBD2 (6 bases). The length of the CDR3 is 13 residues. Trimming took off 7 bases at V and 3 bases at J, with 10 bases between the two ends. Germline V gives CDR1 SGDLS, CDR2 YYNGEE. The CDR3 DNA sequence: TGTGCCAGCGGAACGGGGGACACCGGGGAGCTGTTTTTT. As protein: CASGTGDTGELFF. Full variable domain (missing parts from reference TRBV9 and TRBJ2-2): DSGVTQTPKHLITATGQRVTLRCSPRSGDLSVYWYQQSLDQGLQFLIQYYNGEERAKGNILERFSAQQFPDLHSELNLSSLELGDSALYFCASGTGDTGELFFGEGSRLTVL.

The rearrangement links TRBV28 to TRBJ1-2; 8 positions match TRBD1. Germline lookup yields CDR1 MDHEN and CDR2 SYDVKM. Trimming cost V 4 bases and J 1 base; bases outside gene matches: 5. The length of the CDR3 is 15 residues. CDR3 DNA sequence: TGTGCCAGCAGTTCAAGACAGGGGAATAACTATGGCTACACCTTC. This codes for CASSSRQGNNYGYTF.

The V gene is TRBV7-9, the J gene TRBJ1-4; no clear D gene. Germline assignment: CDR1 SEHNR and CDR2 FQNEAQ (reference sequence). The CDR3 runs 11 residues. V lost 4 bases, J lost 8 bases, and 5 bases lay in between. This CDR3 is CASSSVEKLFF. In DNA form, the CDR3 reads TGTGCCAGCAGCTCGGTAGAAAAACTGTTTTTT.

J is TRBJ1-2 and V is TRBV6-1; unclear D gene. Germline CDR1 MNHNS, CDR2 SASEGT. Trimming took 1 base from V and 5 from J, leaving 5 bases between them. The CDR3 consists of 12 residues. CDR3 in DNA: TGTGCCAGCAGTGAAGGCACTTATGGCTACACCTTC. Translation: CASSEGTYGYTF.

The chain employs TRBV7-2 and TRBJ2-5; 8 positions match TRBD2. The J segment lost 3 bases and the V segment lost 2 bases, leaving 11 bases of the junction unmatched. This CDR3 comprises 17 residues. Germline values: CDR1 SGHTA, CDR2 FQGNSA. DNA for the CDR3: TGTGCCAGCAGCTTATTATTCTCTAGCGGGTGGGAAGAGACCCAGTACTTC. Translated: CASSLLFSSGWEETQYF.

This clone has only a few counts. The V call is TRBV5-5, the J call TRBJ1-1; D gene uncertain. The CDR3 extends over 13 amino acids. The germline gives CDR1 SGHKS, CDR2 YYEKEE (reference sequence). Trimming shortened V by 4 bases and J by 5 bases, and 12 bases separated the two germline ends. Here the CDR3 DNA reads TGTGCCAGCAGCCCCGAGGCGGGTACTGAAGCTTTCTTT. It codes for CASSPEAGTEAFF.

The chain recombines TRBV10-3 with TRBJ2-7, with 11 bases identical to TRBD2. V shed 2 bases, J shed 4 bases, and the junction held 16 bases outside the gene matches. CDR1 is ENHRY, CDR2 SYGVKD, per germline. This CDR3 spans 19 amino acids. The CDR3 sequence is CAISESLLAGGPTLYEQYF. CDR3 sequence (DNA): TGTGCCATCAGTGAGAGTCTCCTAGCGGGGGGTCCCACCCTATACGAGCAGTACTTC.

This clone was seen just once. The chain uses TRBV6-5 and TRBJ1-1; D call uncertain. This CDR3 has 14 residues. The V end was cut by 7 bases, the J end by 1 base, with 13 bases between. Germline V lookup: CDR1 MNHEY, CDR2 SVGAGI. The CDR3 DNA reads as TGTGCCAGCAACCTACGGAGAGGGAACACTGAAGCTTTCTTT. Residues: CASNLRRGNTEAFF.

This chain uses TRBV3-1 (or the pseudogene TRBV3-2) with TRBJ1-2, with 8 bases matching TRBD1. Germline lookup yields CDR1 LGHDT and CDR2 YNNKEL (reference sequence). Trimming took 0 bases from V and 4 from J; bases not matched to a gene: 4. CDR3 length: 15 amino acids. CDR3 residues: CASSQEGQGFYGYTF. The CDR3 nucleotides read TGTGCCAGCAGCCAAGAAGGACAGGGTTTCTATGGCTACACCTTC.

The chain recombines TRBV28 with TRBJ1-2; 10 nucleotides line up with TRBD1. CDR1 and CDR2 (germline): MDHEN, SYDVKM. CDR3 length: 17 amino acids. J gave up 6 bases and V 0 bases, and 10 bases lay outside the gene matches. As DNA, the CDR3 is TGTGCCAGCAGTTTATGGGGGGACAGGGGTCGTTTGGATGGCTACACCTTC. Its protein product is CASSLWGDRGRLDGYTF.

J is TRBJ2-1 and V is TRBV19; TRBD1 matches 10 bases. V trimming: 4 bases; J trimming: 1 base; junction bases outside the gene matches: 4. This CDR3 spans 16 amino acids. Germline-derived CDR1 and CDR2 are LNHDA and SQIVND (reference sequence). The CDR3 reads CASSTRQGASYNEQFF. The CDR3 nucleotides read TGTGCCAGTAGTACCCGACAGGGGGCTTCCTACAATGAGCAGTTCTTC.

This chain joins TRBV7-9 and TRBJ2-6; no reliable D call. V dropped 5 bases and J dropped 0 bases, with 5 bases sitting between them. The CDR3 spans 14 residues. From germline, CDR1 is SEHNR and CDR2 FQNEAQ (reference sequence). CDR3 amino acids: CASSPRSGANVLTF. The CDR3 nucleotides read TGTGCCAGCAGCCCGCGCTCTGGGGCCAACGTCCTGACTTTC.

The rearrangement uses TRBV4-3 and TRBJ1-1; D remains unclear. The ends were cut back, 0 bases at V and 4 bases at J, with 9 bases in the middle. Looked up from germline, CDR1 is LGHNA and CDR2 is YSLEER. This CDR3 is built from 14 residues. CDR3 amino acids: CASSQEYGGTEAFF. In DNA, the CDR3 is TGCGCCAGCAGCCAAGAGTACGGAGGCACTGAAGCTTTCTTT.

The CDR3 sequence: CASSLGTGTETQYF. CDR3 coding DNA: TGTGCCAGCAGCTTGGGGACAGGGACGGAGACCCAGTACTTC. V usage is TRBV2 and J usage is TRBJ2-5; TRBD1 matches at 9 bases. The CDR3 spans 14 residues. V lost 6 bases to trimming and J lost 5 bases; unmatched junction nucleotides: 7. Germline V CDR1 and CDR2: SNHLY, FYNNEI.

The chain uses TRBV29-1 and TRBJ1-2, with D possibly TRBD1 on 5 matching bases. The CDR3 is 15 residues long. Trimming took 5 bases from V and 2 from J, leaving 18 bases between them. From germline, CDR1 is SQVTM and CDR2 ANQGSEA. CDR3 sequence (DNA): TGCAGCGTTCAAAGGACGACAGCGAACAACTATGGCTACACCTTC. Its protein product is CSVQRTTANNYGYTF.

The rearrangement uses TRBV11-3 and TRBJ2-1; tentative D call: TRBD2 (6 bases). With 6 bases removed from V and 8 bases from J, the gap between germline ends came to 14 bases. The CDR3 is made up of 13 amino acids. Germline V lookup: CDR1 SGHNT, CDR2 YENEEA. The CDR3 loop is CASRPSGGDEQFF. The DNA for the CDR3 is TGTGCCAGCAGACCCTCGGGCGGGGATGAGCAGTTCTTC.

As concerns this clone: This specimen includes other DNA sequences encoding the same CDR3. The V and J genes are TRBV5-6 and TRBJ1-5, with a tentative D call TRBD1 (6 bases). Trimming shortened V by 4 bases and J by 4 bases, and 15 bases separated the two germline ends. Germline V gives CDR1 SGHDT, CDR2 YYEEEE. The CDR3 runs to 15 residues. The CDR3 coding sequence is TGTGCCAGCAGCCCGTCCGGGACACAAAATCAGCCCCAGCATTTT. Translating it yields CASSPSGTQNQPQHF.